The clone carrying this T cell receptor beta chain was seen a handful of times. This sample stems from a study of blood T cell repertoires in COVID-19. Across the whole study: Sites across the United States, Italy and Spain contributed samples from acute and convalescent COVID-19.

Per the germline V gene, CDR1 is SNHLY and CDR2 is FYNNEI. This CDR3 contains 14 residues. Between the trimmed V and J ends, which lost 4 bases and 1 base, there was a span of 10 bases. Per the study methods: It was from reference gene primer amplification that nucleated cell counts were estimated. Only in-frame clones appear in the TCRdb table, and some are missing; sequencing was by immunoSEQ multiplex PCR. That table supplies the V and J calls and clone size; D and trimming were determined from the DNA. The sample holds about 100,000 clones, roughly nine tenths seen once. V usage is TRBV2 and J usage is TRBJ1-1; TRBD1 is a possible D gene (5 bases). The TCR comes from a human donor in a cohort sampled during active COVID-19. Sequenced: peripheral blood. In DNA form, the CDR3 reads TGTGCCAGCAGTGGTCTTCAGGGGAACACTGAAGCTTTCTTT. This translates into CASSGLQGNTEAFF.